This TCR beta chain was profiled in a study of Graves' ophthalmopathy and Graves' hyperthyroidism. The hyperthyroidism patients, aged 18 to 65, had been newly diagnosed, with under 2 months' duration. Clinicians made diagnoses from clinical symptoms, serum thyroxine, TRAb, thyroid ultrasound and orbital computed tomography. Study outcomes and limitations: Blood also contained most of the expanded thyroid clonotypes above 0.001 frequency.

This clonotype turned up a few times. Its matching antigen is unknown. RNA transcripts were the template, and TCR beta CDR3 regions were amplified from them. After a first-round RT-PCR with HTBI primers, a second-round multiplex PCR was run. Each CDR3 protein is one row after TCRdb ran MiXCR on the multiplex PCR reads. The data hold 450,000 to 600,000 distinct CDR3 sequences, with roughly 40% observed a single time. The length of the CDR3 is 15 residues. V was pared by 2 bases and J by 6 bases, with 16 bases between. Germline loops: CDR1 MGHRA, CDR2 YSYEKL. Sequenced input: peripheral blood or thyroid tissue (not recorded which). This chain connects TRBV4-1 to TRBJ1-1; D ambiguous. The sequence came from an adult man with Graves' hyperthyroidism. The CDR3 DNA reads as TGCGCCAGCAGCCAAATCCCGGGTCTCGGCTCTGAAGCTTTCTTT. Translated: CASSQIPGLGSEAFF.